A single TCR beta chain is shown here with its context. This sample was taken from a study of OX40 agonist ivuxolimab in advanced cancers. The protocol was immunoSEQ multiplex PCR, while the TCRdb copy is restricted to in-frame clones and leaves out a portion. The sample lists around 82,000 clones, approximately 86% occurring once. This CDR3 has 17 amino acids. The germline V gene has CDR1 ENHRY and CDR2 SYGVKD. With V trimmed by 2 bases and J by 2 bases, 11 bases remained unmatched. The source is an adult with an advanced solid tumor such as melanoma, head and neck, liver or kidney cancer. The source material was CD4+ or CD8+ T cells sorted from blood, sampled in a trial of the OX40 agonist ivuxolimab. The chain uses TRBV10-3 and TRBJ2-7; 8 nucleotides match TRBD1. The CDR3 spells CAISETGRTGTPYEQYF. DNA for the CDR3: TGTGCCATCAGTGAGACAGGGCGGACAGGGACACCCTACGAGCAGTACTTC.